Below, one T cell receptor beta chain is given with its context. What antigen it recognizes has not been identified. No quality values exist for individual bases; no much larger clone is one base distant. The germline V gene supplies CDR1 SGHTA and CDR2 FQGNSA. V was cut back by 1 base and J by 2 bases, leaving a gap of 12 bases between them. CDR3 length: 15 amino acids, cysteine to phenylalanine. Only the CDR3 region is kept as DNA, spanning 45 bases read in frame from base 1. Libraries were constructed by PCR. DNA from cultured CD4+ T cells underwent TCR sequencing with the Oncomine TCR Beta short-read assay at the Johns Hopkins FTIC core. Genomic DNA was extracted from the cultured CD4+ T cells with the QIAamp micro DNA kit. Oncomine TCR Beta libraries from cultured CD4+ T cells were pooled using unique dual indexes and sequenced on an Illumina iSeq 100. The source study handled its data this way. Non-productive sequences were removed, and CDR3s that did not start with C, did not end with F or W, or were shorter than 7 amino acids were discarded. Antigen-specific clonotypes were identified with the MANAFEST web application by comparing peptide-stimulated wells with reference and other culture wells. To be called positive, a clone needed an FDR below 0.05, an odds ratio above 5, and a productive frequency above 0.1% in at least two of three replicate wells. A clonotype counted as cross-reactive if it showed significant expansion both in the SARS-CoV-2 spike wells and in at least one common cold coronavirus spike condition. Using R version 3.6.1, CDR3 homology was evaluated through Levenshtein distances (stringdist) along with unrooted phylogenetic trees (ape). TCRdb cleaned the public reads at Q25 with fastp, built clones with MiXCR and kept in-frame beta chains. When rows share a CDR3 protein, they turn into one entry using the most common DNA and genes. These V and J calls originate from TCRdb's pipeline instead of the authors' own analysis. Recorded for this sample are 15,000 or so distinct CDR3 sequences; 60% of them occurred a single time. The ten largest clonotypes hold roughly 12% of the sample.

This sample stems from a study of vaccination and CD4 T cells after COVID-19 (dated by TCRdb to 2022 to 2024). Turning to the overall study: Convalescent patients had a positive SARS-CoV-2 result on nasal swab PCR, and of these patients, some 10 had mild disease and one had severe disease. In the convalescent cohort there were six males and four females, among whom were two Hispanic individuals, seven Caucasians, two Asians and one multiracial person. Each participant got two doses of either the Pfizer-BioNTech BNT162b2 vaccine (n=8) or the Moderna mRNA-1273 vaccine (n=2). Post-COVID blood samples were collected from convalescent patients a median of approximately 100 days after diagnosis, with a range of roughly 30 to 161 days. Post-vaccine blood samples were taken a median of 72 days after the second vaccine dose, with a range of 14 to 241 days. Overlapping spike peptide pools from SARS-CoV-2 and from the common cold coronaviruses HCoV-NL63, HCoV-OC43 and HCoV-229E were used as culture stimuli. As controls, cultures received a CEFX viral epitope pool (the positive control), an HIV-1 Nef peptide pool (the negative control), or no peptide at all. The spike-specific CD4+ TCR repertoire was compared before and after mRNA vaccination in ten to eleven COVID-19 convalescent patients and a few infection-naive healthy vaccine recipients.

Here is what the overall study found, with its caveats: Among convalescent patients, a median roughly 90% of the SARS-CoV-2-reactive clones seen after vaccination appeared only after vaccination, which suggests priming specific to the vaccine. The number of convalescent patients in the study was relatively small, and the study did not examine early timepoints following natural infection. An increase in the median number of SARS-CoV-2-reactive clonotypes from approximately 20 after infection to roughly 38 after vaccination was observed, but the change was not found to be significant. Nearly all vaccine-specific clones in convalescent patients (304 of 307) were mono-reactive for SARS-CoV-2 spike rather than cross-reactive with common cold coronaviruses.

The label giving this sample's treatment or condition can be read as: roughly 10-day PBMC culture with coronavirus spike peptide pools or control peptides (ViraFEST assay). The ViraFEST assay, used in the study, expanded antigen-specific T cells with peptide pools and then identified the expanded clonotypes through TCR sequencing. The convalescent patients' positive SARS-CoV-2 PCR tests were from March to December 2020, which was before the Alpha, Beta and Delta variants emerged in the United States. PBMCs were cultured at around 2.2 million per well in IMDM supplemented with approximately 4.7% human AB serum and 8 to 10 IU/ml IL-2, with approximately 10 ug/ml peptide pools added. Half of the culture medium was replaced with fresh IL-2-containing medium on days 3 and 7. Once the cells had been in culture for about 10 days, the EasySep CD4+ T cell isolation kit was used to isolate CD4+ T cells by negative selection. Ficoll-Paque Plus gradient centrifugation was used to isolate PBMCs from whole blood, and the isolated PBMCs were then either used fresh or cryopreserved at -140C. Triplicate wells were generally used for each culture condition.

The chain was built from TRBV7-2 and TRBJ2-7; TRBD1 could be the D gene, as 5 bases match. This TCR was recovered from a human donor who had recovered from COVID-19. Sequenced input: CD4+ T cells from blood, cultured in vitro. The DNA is TGTGCCAGCAGCTTAGTCCAGGGCAGGGCCTACGAGCAGTACTTC. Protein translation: CASSLVQGRAYEQYF.